The rows below give T cell receptor beta chains drawn from one sample of a study of shared clonotypes between healthy human individuals. Method: immunoSEQ multiplex PCR; TCRdb's copy keeps in-frame clones and lacks some. There are hundreds of thousands of clones in the sample; just over 75% occur only once, and approximately 12% lies in the top ten. Sequenced input: PBMCs. These receptors were collected from a middle-aged woman in good health. Some clones in this sample may be carry-over from other donors' samples. Both conserved end residues are part of each CDR3. D genes are given only for firm matches. Not every row has a clone size; where given, it reads once, few, many or a size class.

NA	TRBV30	TRBJ2-5	few	CAWSVQIETQYF	TGTGCCTGGAGTGTACAGATAGAGACCCAGTACTTC
TRBD2	TRBV2	TRBJ2-2	many	CASSSMSGRNTGELFF	TGTGCCAGCAGTAGTATGAGCGGGAGGAACACCGGGGAGCTGTTTTTT
NA	TRBV5-1	TRBJ1-5	NA	CASSPDSSSNQPQHF	TGCGCCAGCAGCCCGGACAGCTCCAGCAATCAGCCCCAGCATTTT
TRBD2	TRBV19	TRBJ2-1	NA	CASSTEGGRGEQFF	TGTGCCAGTAGTACTGAGGGCGGGAGGGGTGAGCAGTTCTTC
NA	TRBV27	TRBJ2-7	NA	CASSSNAEPAEQYF	TGTGCCAGCAGTTCCAACGCAGAACCGGCCGAGCAGTACTTC
NA	TRBV5-4	TRBJ2-5	NA	CASSSVGGQETQYF	TGTGCCAGCAGCTCCGTAGGGGGGCAAGAGACCCAGTACTTC
NA	TRBV30	TRBJ2-6	many	CAWSVGGVTGANVLTF	TGTGCCTGGAGTGTAGGAGGGGTTACAGGGGCCAACGTCCTGACTTTC
NA	TRBV28	TRBJ1-3	NA	CASSFRQGSSGNTIYF	TGTGCCAGCAGTTTCCGGCAGGGAAGCTCTGGAAACACCATATATTTT
NA	TRBV2	TRBJ2-7	NA	CASQGGSFREQYF	TGTGCCAGTCAAGGGGGATCGTTTCGCGAGCAGTACTTC
TRBD1	TRBV29-1	TRBJ2-1	NA	CSASVGTGVYNEQFF	TGCAGCGCTTCGGTAGGGACAGGGGTCTACAATGAGCAGTTCTTC
NA	TRBV5-5	TRBJ1-1	NA	CASSLGRTEAFF	TGTGCCAGCAGCCTCGGGCGGACTGAAGCTTTCTTT
NA	TRBV2	TRBJ2-5	NA	CASIGLVNQETQYF	TGTGCCAGCATCGGGTTAGTAAATCAAGAGACCCAGTACTTC
NA	TRBV27	TRBJ1-1	NA	CASSSRGGTAFF	TGTGCCAGCAGTTCCCGGGGGGGCACGGCTTTCTTT
NA	TRBV6-5	TRBJ1-3	many	CASLEGRTGNTIYF	TGTGCCAGCCTCGAGGGACGCACTGGAAACACCATATATTTT
NA	TRBV7-2	TRBJ2-3	once	CASSLAQGYTQYF	TGTGCCAGCAGCTTAGCTCAAGGGTATACGCAGTATTTT
NA	TRBV6-1	TRBJ2-5	NA	CASSGRAGETQYF	TGTGCCAGCAGTGGGAGGGCAGGAGAGACCCAGTACTTC
TRBD2	TRBV6-5	TRBJ2-7	NA	CASRETSEYYEQYF	TGTGCCAGCAGGGAAACTAGCGAGTACTACGAGCAGTACTTC
TRBD2	TRBV27	TRBJ2-5	NA	CASSYLSGRETQYF	TGTGCCAGCAGCTACCTTAGCGGGAGAGAGACCCAGTACTTC
TRBD2	TRBV5-4	TRBJ2-5	NA	CASSLALLAGVGGSEETQYF	TGTGCCAGCAGCTTGGCCCTCCTAGCGGGAGTCGGGGGCTCGGAAGAGACCCAGTACTTC